This is a list of T cell receptor beta chains from one sample in a study of blood T cell repertoires in COVID-19. Measured with immunoSEQ multiplex PCR; TCRdb has only the in-frame clones, and not every one. This table holds approximately 210,000 clones, just under 85% found once. The sequencing sample was made of peripheral blood. All receptors come from a woman in her forties or fifties with active or convalescent COVID-19. Both conserved end residues are part of each CDR3. D genes are given only for firm matches.

>TRBD1|TRBV7-9|TRBJ1-1
TGTGCCAGCAGAAAGACAGGGCCAGGGTCTGAAGCTTTCTTT
CASRKTGPGSEAFF
>.|TRBV3-1/TRBV3-2|TRBJ2-2
TGTGCCAGCAGCCAAGGCGGTTCGAACACCGGGGAGCTGTTTTTT
CASSQGGSNTGELFF
>TRBD1|TRBV5-1|TRBJ1-1
TGCGCCAGCAGCGGGTGGACAGGACACACTGAAGCTTTCTTT
CASSGWTGHTEAFF
>TRBD2|TRBV5-6|TRBJ2-2
TGTGCCAGCAGCTCGGGACTAGCGGGGGGGCTCACCGGGGAGCTGTTTTTT
CASSSGLAGGLTGELFF
>.|TRBV7-9|TRBJ2-1
TGTGCCAGCAGCTTAGTAAGAATTGGCCCAACGGGGTTCTTC
CASSLVRIGPTGFF
>.|TRBV29-1|TRBJ1-4
TGCAGCGTTGAACCCCCAGGGAGGGAAAAACTGTTTTTT
CSVEPPGREKLFF
>TRBD2|TRBV5-8|TRBJ2-1
TGTGCCAGCAGCCCCCAAGCCGTCCGACTAGCGGGGGGGCATGAGCAGTTCTTC
CASSPQAVRLAGGHEQFF
>.|TRBV18|TRBJ2-7
TGTGCCAGCTCACCGGGCAACTACGAGCAGTACTTC
CASSPGNYEQYF
>.|TRBV5-1|TRBJ2-7
TGCGCCAGCAGCTTGGTTTCGGGTAGCTCCTACGAGCAGTACTTC
CASSLVSGSSYEQYF
>TRBD1|TRBV6-5|TRBJ2-4
TGTGCCAGCATCCTAGGGGGCGGCAAAAACATTCAGTACTTC
CASILGGGKNIQYF
>.|TRBV3-1/TRBV3-2|TRBJ2-7
TGTGCCAGCAGCCAACTTCAGACCTACGAGCAGTACTTC
CASSQLQTYEQYF